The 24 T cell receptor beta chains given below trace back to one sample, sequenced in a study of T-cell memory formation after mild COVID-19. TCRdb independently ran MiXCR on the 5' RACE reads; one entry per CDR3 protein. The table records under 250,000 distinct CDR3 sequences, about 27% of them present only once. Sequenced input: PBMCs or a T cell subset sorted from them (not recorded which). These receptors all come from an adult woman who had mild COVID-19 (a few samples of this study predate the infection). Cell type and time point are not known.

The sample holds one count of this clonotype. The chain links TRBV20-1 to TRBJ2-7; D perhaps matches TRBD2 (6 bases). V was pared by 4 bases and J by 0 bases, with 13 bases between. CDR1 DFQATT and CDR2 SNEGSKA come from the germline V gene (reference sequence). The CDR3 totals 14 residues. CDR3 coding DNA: TGCAGTGCTAAAGGGACTCTGAACTCCTACGAGCAGTACTTC. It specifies CSAKGTLNSYEQYF.

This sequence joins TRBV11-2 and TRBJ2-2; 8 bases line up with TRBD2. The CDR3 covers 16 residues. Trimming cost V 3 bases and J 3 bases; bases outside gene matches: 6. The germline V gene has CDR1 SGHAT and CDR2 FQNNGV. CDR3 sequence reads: CASSLPGGEDTGELFF. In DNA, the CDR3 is TGTGCCAGCAGCTTGCCGGGGGGGGAGGACACCGGGGAGCTGTTTTTT.

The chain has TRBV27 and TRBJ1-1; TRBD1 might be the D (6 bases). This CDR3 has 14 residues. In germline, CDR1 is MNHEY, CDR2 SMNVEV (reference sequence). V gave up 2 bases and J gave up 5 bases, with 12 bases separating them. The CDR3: CASSLDRRGTEAFF. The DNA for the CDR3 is TGTGCCAGCAGTTTAGACAGGCGGGGGACTGAAGCTTTCTTT.

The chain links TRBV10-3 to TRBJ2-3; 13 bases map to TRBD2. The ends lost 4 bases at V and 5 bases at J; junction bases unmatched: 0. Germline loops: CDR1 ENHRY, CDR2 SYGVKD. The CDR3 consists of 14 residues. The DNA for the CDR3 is TGTGCCATCAGTGGGACTAGCGGGAGAGATACGCAGTATTTT. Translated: CAISGTSGRDTQYF.

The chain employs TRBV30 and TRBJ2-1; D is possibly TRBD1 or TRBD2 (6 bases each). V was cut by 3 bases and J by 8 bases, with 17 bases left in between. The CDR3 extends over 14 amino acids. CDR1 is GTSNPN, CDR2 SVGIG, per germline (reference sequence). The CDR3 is CAWSGEGGRDEQFF. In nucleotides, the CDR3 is TGTGCCTGGAGCGGAGAGGGGGGTAGGGATGAGCAGTTCTTC.

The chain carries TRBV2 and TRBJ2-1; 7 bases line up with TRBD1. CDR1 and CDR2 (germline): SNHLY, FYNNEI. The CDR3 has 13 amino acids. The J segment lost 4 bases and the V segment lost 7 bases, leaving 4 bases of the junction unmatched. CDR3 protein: CASTGTEYNEQFF. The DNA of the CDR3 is TGTGCCAGCACGGGGACAGAATACAATGAGCAGTTCTTC. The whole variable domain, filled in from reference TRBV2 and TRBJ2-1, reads EPEVTQTPSHQVTQMGQEVILRCVPISNHLYFYWYRQILGQKVEFLVSFYNNEISEKSEIFDDQFSVERPDGSNFTLKIRSTKLEDSAMYFCASTGTEYNEQFFGPGTRLTVL.

CDR3 DNA: TGTGCCAGCAGCTTAATGGGCAGGGTCACGGACACTGAAGCTTTCTTT. It translates to CASSLMGRVTDTEAFF. This sequence joins TRBV7-9 and TRBJ1-1; possibly TRBD1 for D (5 bases). Germline CDR1 and CDR2: SEHNR and FQNEAQ (reference sequence). Between the trimmed V and J ends, which lost 2 bases and 3 bases, there was a span of 16 bases. This CDR3 has 16 amino acids.

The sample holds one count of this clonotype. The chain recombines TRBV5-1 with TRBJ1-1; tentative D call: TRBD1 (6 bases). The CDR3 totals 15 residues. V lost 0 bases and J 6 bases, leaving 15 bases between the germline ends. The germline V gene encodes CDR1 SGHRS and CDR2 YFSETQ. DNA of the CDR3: TGCGCCAGCAGCTTGGGCTCCCAGGGGCGGGCTGAAGCTTTCTTT. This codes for CASSLGSQGRAEAFF.

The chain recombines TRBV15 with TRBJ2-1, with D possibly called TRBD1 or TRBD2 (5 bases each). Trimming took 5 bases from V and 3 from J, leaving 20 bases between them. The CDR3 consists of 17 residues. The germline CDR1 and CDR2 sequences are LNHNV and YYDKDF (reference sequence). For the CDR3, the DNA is TGTGCCACCAGCGGGAGAACGGGGCCGAAAAACTACAATGAGCAGTTCTTC. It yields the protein CATSGRTGPKNYNEQFF. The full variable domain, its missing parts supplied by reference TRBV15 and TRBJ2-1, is DAMVIQNPRYQVTQFGKPVTLSCSQTLNHNVMYWYQQKSSQAPKLLFHYYDKDFNNEADTPDNFQSRRPNTSFCFLDIRSPGLGDTAMYLCATSGRTGPKNYNEQFFGPGTRLTVL.

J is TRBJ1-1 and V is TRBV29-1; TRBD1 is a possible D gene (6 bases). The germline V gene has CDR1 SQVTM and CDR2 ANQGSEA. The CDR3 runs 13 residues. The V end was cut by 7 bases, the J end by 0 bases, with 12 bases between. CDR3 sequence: CSGGGGVNTEAFF. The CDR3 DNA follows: TGCAGCGGTGGAGGGGGTGTGAACACTGAAGCTTTCTTT.

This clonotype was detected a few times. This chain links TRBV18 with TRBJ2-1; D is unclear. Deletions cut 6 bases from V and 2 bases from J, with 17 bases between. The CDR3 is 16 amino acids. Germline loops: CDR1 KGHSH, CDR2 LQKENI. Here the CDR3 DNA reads TGTGCCAGCTCCCCTCCGCTCGGAGTAGCCTACAATGAGCAGTTCTTC. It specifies CASSPPLGVAYNEQFF. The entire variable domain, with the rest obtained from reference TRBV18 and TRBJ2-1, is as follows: NAGVMQNPRHLVRRRGQEARLRCSPMKGHSHVYWYRQLPEEGLKFMVYLQKENIIDESGMPKERFSAEFPKEGPSILRIQQVVRGDSAAYFCASSPPLGVAYNEQFFGPGTRLTVL.

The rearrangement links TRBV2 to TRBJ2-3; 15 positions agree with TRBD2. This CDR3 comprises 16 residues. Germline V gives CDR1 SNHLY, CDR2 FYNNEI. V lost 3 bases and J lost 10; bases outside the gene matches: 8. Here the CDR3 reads CASSDRPGLAGGSQYF. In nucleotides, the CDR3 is TGTGCCAGCAGTGATAGGCCGGGACTAGCGGGGGGTTCGCAGTATTTT. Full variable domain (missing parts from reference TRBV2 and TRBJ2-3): EPEVTQTPSHQVTQMGQEVILRCVPISNHLYFYWYRQILGQKVEFLVSFYNNEISEKSEIFDDQFSVERPDGSNFTLKIRSTKLEDSAMYFCASSDRPGLAGGSQYFGPGTRLTVL.

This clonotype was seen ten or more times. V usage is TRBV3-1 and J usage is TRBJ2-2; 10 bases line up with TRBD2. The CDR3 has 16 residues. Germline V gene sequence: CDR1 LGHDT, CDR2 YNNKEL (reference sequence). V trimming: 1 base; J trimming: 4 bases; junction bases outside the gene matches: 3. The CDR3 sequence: CASSQGLAGATGELFF. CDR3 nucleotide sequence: TGTGCCAGCAGCCAAGGACTAGCGGGCGCCACCGGGGAGCTGTTTTTT. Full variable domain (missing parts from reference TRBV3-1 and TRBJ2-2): DTAVSQTPKYLVTQMGNDKSIKCEQNLGHDTMYWYKQDSKKFLKIMFSYNNKELIINETVPNRFSPKSPDKAHLNLHINSLELGDSAVYFCASSQGLAGATGELFFGEGSRLTVL.

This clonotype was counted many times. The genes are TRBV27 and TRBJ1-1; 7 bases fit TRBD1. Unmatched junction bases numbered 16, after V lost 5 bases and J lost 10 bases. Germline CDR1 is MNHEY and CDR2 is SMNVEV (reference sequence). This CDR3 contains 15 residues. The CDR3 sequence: CASSPAQPTGARAFF. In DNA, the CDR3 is TGTGCCAGCAGTCCCGCCCAACCTACAGGGGCGCGAGCTTTCTTT.

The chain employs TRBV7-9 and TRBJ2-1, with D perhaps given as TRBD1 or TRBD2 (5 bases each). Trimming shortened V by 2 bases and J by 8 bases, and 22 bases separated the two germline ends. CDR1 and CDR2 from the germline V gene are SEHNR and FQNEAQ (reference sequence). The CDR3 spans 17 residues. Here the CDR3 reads CASSLRSGSWIGDEQFF. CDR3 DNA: TGTGCCAGCAGCTTAAGATCAGGGAGTTGGATTGGCGATGAGCAGTTCTTC.

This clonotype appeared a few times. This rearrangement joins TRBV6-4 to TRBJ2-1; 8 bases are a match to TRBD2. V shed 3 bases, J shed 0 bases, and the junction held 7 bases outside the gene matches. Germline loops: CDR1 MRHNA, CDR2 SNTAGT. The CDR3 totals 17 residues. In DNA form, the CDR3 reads TGTGCCAGCAGTGATTCCTCGGGGGGGGGCTCCTACAATGAGCAGTTCTTC. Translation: CASSDSSGGGSYNEQFF.

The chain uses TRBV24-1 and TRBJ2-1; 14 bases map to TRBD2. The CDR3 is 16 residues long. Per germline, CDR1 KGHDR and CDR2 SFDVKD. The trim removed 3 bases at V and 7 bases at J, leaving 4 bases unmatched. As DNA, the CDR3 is TGTGCCACCAGTGATCTGGGGACTAGCGGGAGTAATGAGCAGTTCTTC. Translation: CATSDLGTSGSNEQFF.

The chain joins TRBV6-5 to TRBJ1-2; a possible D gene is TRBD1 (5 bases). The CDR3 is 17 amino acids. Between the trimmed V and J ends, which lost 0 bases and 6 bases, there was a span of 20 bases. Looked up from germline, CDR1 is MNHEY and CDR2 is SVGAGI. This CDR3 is CASSYSRKVGASDGYTF. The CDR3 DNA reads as TGTGCCAGCAGTTACTCGAGAAAGGTCGGGGCAAGCGATGGCTACACCTTC.

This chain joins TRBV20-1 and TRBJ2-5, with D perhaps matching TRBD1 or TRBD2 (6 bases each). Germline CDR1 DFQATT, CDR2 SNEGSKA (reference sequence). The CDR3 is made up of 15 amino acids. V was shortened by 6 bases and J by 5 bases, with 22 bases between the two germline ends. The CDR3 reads CSARRGASALETQYF. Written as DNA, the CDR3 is TGCAGTGCCCGAAGGGGGGCTAGCGCTCTCGAGACCCAGTACTTC.

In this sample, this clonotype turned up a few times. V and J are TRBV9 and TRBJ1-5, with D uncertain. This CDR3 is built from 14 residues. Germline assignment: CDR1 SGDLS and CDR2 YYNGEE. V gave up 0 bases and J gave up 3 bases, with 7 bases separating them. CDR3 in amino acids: CASSVGENNQPQHF. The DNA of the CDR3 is TGTGCCAGCAGCGTAGGAGAAAACAATCAGCCCCAGCATTTT.

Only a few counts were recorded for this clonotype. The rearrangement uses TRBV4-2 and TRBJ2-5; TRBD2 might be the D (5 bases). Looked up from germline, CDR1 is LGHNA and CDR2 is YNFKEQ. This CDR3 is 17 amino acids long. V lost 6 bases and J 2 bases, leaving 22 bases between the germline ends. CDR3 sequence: CASRSDTTHGDQETQYF. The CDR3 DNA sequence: TGTGCCAGCAGGTCTGACACCACGCACGGGGATCAAGAGACCCAGTACTTC.

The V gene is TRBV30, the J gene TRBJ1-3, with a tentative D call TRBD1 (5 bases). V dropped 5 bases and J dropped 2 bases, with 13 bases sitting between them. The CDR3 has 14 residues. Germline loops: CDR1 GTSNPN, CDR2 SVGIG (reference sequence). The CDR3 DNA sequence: TGTGCCTGGGGGGCAGGGAACCCTGGAAACACCATATATTTT. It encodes CAWGAGNPGNTIYF.

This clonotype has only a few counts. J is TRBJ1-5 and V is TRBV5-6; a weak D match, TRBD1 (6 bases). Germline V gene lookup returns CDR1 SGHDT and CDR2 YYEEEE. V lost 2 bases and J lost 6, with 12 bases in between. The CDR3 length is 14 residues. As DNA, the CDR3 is TGTGCCAGCAGCTTCCGGGGGCCCGGTCAGCCCCAGCATTTT. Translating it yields CASSFRGPGQPQHF.

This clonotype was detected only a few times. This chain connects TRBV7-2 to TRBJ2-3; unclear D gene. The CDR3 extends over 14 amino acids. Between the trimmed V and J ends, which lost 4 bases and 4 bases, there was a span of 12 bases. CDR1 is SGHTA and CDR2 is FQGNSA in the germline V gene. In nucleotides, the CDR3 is TGTGCCAGCAGCTACATTTATGAGGCAGATACGCAGTATTTT. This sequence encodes CASSYIYEADTQYF.